These 10 T cell receptor beta chains originate from one sample sequenced in a study of cytotoxic CD8 clonotypes in ibrutinib-treated CLL. The method was immunoSEQ multiplex PCR; TCRdb's version includes in-frame clones alone and lacks a portion of them. The sample lists about 180,000 clones, roughly four fifths occurring once. The material sequenced was PBMCs, taken after 24 months of ibrutinib treatment. The receptor source for this set is a human donor with chronic lymphocytic leukemia.

The chain joins TRBV5-8 to TRBJ2-1; D is uncertain. The CDR3 is 13 amino acids. Germline CDR1 is SGHTS and CDR2 is YDEGEE. V was cut by 1 base and J by 5 bases, with 7 bases left in between. The DNA for the CDR3 is TGTGCCAGCAGCTTGTACTTAAACAATGAGCAGTTCTTC. Its translation: CASSLYLNNEQFF.

The chain employs TRBV30 and TRBJ1-4; no clear D gene. CDR1 is GTSNPN and CDR2 is SVGIG in the germline V gene (reference sequence). The CDR3 consists of 14 residues. V lost 0 bases, J lost 8 bases, and 13 bases lay in between. Here the CDR3 reads CAWSVQSYREKLFF. The CDR3 bases are TGTGCCTGGAGTGTACAAAGTTATCGGGAAAAACTGTTTTTT.

This clone was observed a few times. The V gene is TRBV25-1, the J gene TRBJ1-2, with D possibly being TRBD1 (5 bases). Per the germline V gene, CDR1 is MGHDK and CDR2 is SYGVNS. The CDR3 is 14 residues long. V was trimmed by 4 bases and J by 7 bases, leaving 16 bases between them. The CDR3 DNA is TGTGCCAGCAGTGGAGGGGCGCGACTTAGTGGCTACACCTTC. Residues: CASSGGARLSGYTF.

The chain carries TRBV7-3 and TRBJ1-2; no definite D call. Per germline, CDR1 SGHTA and CDR2 FQGTGA. The CDR3 runs to 13 residues. V lost 5 bases to trimming and J lost 5 bases, with 12 bases between them. The CDR3 loop reads CASSRMVQYGYTF. CDR3 bases: TGTGCCAGCAGCCGTATGGTACAGTATGGCTACACCTTC.

V usage is TRBV6-5 and J usage is TRBJ1-2, with TRBD1 matching over 7 bases. CDR3 length: 13 residues. The germline V gene has CDR1 MNHEY and CDR2 SVGAGI. Trimming cost V 7 bases and J 2 bases; bases outside gene matches: 4. This CDR3 reads CASKRGRNYGYTF. The CDR3 DNA is TGTGCCAGCAAAAGGGGGCGGAACTATGGCTACACCTTC.

This clone showed up just a few times. The chain employs TRBV28 and TRBJ1-2; D is perhaps TRBD1 (6 bases). CDR1 is MDHEN, CDR2 SYDVKM, per germline. This CDR3 spans 15 amino acids. V lost 5 bases and J lost 4, with 17 bases in between. The CDR3 is CASSGRGGGPYGYTF. DNA for the CDR3: TGTGCCAGCAGTGGTCGAGGAGGGGGACCCTATGGCTACACCTTC.

The chain joins TRBV30 to TRBJ2-6; D call uncertain. Germline V gene lookup returns CDR1 GTSNPN and CDR2 SVGIG (reference sequence). V dropped 4 bases and J dropped 0 bases, with 16 bases sitting between them. This CDR3 is built from 17 residues. This CDR3 is CAWNAVRTFSGANVLTF. CDR3 bases: TGTGCCTGGAATGCGGTTAGGACCTTCTCTGGGGCCAACGTCCTGACTTTC.

This clone is a singleton in its sample. The rearrangement uses TRBV5-1 and TRBJ2-5; D may correspond to TRBD1 or TRBD2 (5 bases each). Germline assignment: CDR1 SGHRS and CDR2 YFSETQ. Trimming took off 4 bases at V and 0 bases at J, with 13 bases between the two ends. CDR3 length: 15 amino acids. CDR3 residues: CASSLGTAYQETQYF. Here the CDR3 DNA reads TGCGCCAGCAGCCTCGGGACGGCGTACCAAGAGACCCAGTACTTC.

The rearrangement uses TRBV5-5 and TRBJ2-5; maybe TRBD1 (6 bases). CDR3 length equals 15 residues. The germline V gene encodes CDR1 SGHKS and CDR2 YYEKEE (reference sequence). The germline V and J ends were trimmed by 4 bases and 1 base, with 14 bases remaining between them. In DNA form, the CDR3 reads TGTGCCAGCAGCCTCGACAGGCTACTCCAAGAGACCCAGTACTTC. It is translated as CASSLDRLLQETQYF.

This clone was seen a single time. V and J are TRBV6-5 and TRBJ2-4; D is unclear. V lost 6 bases and J lost 7, with 10 bases in between. Looked up from germline, CDR1 is MNHEY and CDR2 is SVGAGI. The CDR3 sequence is 12 residues long. CDR3 loop: CASSPLGNIQYF. In DNA form, the CDR3 reads TGTGCCAGCAGCCCCCTAGGGAACATTCAGTACTTC.